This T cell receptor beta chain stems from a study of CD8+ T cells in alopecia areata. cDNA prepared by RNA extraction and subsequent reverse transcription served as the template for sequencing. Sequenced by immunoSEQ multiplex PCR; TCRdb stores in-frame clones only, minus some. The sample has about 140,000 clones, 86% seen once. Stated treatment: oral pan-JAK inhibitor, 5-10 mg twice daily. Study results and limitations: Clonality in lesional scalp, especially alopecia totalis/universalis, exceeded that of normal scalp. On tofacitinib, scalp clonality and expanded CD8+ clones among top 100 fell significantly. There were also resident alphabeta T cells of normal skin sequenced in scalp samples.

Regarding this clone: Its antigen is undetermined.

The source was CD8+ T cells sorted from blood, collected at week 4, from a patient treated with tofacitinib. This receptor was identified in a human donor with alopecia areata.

The CDR3 bases are TGTGCCAGCAGCTTTCTCCGGGACAGATTTCGACTTTACAATGAGCAGTTCTTC. Translated, it gives CASSFLRDRFRLYNEQFF. This chain uses TRBV7-3 with TRBJ2-1; 7 positions match TRBD1. CDR3 length equals 18 residues. Per germline, CDR1 SGHTA and CDR2 FQGTGA. J gave up 4 bases and V 3 bases, and 15 bases lay outside the gene matches. Full variable domain (rest looked up from reference TRBV7-3 and TRBJ2-1): GAGVSQTPSNKVTEKGKYVELRCDPISGHTALYWYRQSLGQGPEFLIYFQGTGAADDSGLPNDRFFAVRPEGSVSTLKIQRTERGDSAVYLCASSFLRDRFRLYNEQFFGPGTRLTVL.